A selection of T cell receptor beta chains follows, all from one sample in a study of OX40 agonist ivuxolimab in advanced cancers. The assay was immunoSEQ multiplex PCR, and TCRdb's table has in-frame clones only and misses some. This table has tens of thousands of clones, almost 85% appearing once. The sequences come from CD4+ or CD8+ T cells sorted from blood, collected in a trial of the OX40 agonist ivuxolimab. The receptors here all came from an adult with an advanced solid tumor such as melanoma, head and neck, liver or kidney cancer. The CDR3 runs from the conserved cysteine through the conserved F or W. D genes are given only for firm matches. A row's size may be missing; if present it is once, few, many or a size class.

TRBJ2-2 TRBV7-6 - - 13 TGTGCCAGCAGCCCAGGAACCACCGGGGAGCTGTTTTTT CASSPGTTGELFF
TRBJ2-7 TRBV19 - - 11 TGTGCCAGTAGTGCACACTACGAGCAGTACTTC CASSAHYEQYF
TRBJ2-7 TRBV30 - - 11 TGTGCCTGGAAAATAGCCTACGAGCAGTACTTC CAWKIAYEQYF
TRBJ2-7 TRBV10-1 - TRBD2 15 TGCGCCAGCAGCCGCGGGAGACGGTCGCCCTACGAGCAGTACTTC CASSRGRRSPYEQYF
TRBJ2-5 TRBV6-6 once - 13 TGTGCCAGCGACTCGGGACTCCAAGAGACCCAGTACTTC CASDSGLQETQYF
TRBJ1-5 TRBV28 - - 18 TGTGCCAGCAGCCGTATCTCGGCGCGGCGGATGAGCAATCAGCCCCAGCATTTT CASSRISARRMSNQPQHF
TRBJ2-2 TRBV4-1 - - 13 TGCGCCAGCAGCCAAAAGAACACCGGGGAGCTGTTTTTT CASSQKNTGELFF
TRBJ2-3 TRBV5-1 - TRBD2 17 TGCGCCAGCAGCTTGGGCTGGACTAGTATCATGCCTCCTACGCAGTATTTT CASSLGWTSIMPPTQYF
TRBJ2-3 TRBV7-3 - TRBD2 16 TGTGCCAGCAGCCCCCCCGGCGGGAGCAAAGCAGATACGCAGTATTTT CASSPPGGSKADTQYF
TRBJ2-2 TRBV7-9 - - 15 TGTGCCAGCAGCTTAGCGAGGGTCAACACCGGGGAGCTGTTTTTT CASSLARVNTGELFF
TRBJ1-2 TRBV7-2 - - 12 TGTGCCAGCAGCTTGGAACAGGGTGGCTACACCTTC CASSLEQGGYTF
TRBJ1-6 TRBV4-1 few TRBD1 15 TGCGCCAGCAGCCGGACCGGGACAGTACCCTCACCCCTCCACTTT CASSRTGTVPSPLHF
TRBJ2-2 TRBV5-4 - TRBD1 14 TGTGCGAGCACGGACAGGGAGAGGACCGGGGAGCTGTTTTTT CASTDRERTGELFF
TRBJ2-3 TRBV15 - - 16 TGTGCCACCAGCACCCTGGGGCTCTTCGACACAGATACGCAGTATTTT CATSTLGLFDTDTQYF
TRBJ1-1 TRBV6-5 - TRBD1 14 TGTGCCAGCAGGTTCCGGGACAGATACACTGAAGCTTTCTTT CASRFRDRYTEAFF
TRBJ1-1 TRBV6-6 - - 12 TGTGCCAGCAGGGACACCAACACTGAAGCTTTCTTT CASRDTNTEAFF
TRBJ2-3 TRBV19 - - 15 TGTGCCAGTGGCCCCGGGACAACTAGCACAGATACGCAGTATTTT CASGPGTTSTDTQYF
TRBJ2-6 TRBV2 - - 16 TGTGCCAGCAGTGAAAGGAGGGGGACAGGGGCCAACGTCCTGACTTTC CASSERRGTGANVLTF
TRBJ2-7 TRBV11-2 - - 15 TGTGCCAGCAGAACCGCCGGGACTTCTAGGCACGAGCAGTACTTC CASRTAGTSRHEQYF
TRBJ1-6 TRBV10-3 - - 14 TGTGCCATCAGTGGACAGGTGACTAATTCACCCCTCCACTTT CAISGQVTNSPLHF
TRBJ2-7 TRBV7-9 - TRBD2 15 TGTGCCAGCAGCCCGACTAGCCTCATCTCCTACGAGCAGTACTTC CASSPTSLISYEQYF
TRBJ1-5 TRBV5-6 few - 13 TGTGCCAGCAGCATTGACCGCAATCAGCCCCAGCATTTT CASSIDRNQPQHF
TRBJ2-2 TRBV7-9 - TRBD1 15 TGTGCCAGCAGCGGTCAGGGGGCATATACCGGGGAGCTGTTTTTT CASSGQGAYTGELFF
TRBJ1-1 TRBV28 - TRBD1 15 TGTGCCAGCAGTTTCACCACAGGGGCGAACACTGAAGCTTTCTTT CASSFTTGANTEAFF
TRBJ2-7 TRBV4-1 - - 14 TGCGCCAGCAGGAGGGTATACGGTGACTACGAGCAGTACTTC CASRRVYGDYEQYF
TRBJ1-5 TRBV27 - - 14 TGTGCCAGCAGCCCTAAATCGCGGCGCTTGCCCCAGCATTTT CASSPKSRRLPQHF
TRBJ2-7 TRBV6-1 - TRBD1 15 TGTGCCATCAGTGAGGATCGGACAGGGCCCTACGAGCAGTACTTC CAISEDRTGPYEQYF
TRBJ2-7 TRBV7-2 - - 13 TGTGCCAGCAGCTTATTCGGGGGCTACGAGCAGTACTTC CASSLFGGYEQYF
TRBJ2-5 TRBV18 once - 13 TGTGCCAGCTCAACGGGGACGGGCGAGACCCAGTACTTC CASSTGTGETQYF
TRBJ2-3 TRBV27 - - 14 TGTGCCAGCAGTTATACCACACTCACAGATACGCAGTATTTT CASSYTTLTDTQYF
TRBJ1-6 TRBV5-1 - TRBD1 15 TGCGCCAGCAGCCACGGACAGGGAGTCAATTCACCCCTCCACTTT CASSHGQGVNSPLHF
TRBJ2-3 TRBV28 - - 14 TGTGCCAGCAGTTTGTTCAGTCTCACAGATACGCAGTATTTT CASSLFSLTDTQYF
TRBJ1-6 TRBV10-1 few TRBD1 15 TGCGCCAGCAGTGCTTCGGACAGGGTTTCTTCACCCCTCCACTTT CASSASDRVSSPLHF
TRBJ2-3 TRBV2 - TRBD2 13 TGTGCCAGCTACCTGGGGGGGACAGATACGCAGTATTTT CASYLGGTDTQYF
TRBJ2-6 TRBV19 - - 15 TGTGCCAGTAGTAACAGGGACTCTGGGGCCAACGTCCTGACTTTC CASSNRDSGANVLTF
TRBJ1-2 TRBV7-9 - - 14 TGTGCCAGCAGCACAGTCTGGGCTAATTATGGCTACACCTTC CASSTVWANYGYTF
TRBJ2-7 TRBV4-3 - - 16 TGCGCCAGCAGCCAAGTTAAAGCCGCAAGCTCCTACGAGCAGTACTTC CASSQVKAASSYEQYF
TRBJ2-7 TRBV20-1 - - 10 TGCAGTGCTAGCATCTCCGAGCAGTACTTC CSASISEQYF
TRBJ1-6 TRBV28 - - 14 TGTGCCAGCAGTTTGGGACAAGTTGCTTCACCCCTCCACTTT CASSLGQVASPLHF
TRBJ2-1 TRBV4-3 - TRBD2 16 TGCGCCAGCAGCCCCCCCGGGACTAGCGGGGTCAATGAGCAGTTCTTC CASSPPGTSGVNEQFF
TRBJ2-3 TRBV7-9 - - 15 TGTGCCAGCAGGGATACAGGGTTTTCCACAGATACGCAGTATTTT CASRDTGFSTDTQYF
TRBJ2-2 TRBV9 - - 16 TGTGCCAGCAGCGTAGTTAGGGACACAGGGACCGGGGAGCTGTTTTTT CASSVVRDTGTGELFF